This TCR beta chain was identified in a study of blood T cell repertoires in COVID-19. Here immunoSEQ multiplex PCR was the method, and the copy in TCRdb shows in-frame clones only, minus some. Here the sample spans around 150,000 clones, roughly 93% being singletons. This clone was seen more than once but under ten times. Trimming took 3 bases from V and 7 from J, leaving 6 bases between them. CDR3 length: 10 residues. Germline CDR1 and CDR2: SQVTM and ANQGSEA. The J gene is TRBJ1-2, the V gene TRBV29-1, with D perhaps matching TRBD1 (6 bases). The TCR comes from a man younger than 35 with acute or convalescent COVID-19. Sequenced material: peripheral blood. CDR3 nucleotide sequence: TGCAGCGTTGACAGGGGTGGCTACACCTTC. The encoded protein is CSVDRGGYTF.